This T cell receptor (beta chain) was profiled in a study of cytomegalovirus exposure and HLA in healthy donors. Study-wide context: Of the donors genotyped, a few hundred in all, 75% to 85% fell in the Caucasian-associated ancestry cluster. General study results and limits: Under in vitro conditions, a few CMV-associated chains were confirmed as specific for CMV antigens. With further analysis later on, most CMV-associated TCR beta chains appeared HLA-restricted. What was likely a sequencing artifact was a cluster of highly shared sequence variants.

The CDR3 loop spans 17 amino acids. Germline CDR1 LGHNA, CDR2 YNFKEQ. The V and J ends lost 0 bases and 3 bases, in that order; junction bases with no gene match: 3. This clone was seen a single time. What it binds is not known. The study ran its PCR with 60 Vbeta and 13 Jbeta primers. Sequencing used immunoSEQ multiplex PCR; TCRdb keeps in-frame clones, though not all of them. The sample lists 60,000 to 95,000 clones; less than 80% were seen once. The V and J genes are TRBV4-2 and TRBJ2-3, with 13 bases that match TRBD2. This TCR was sampled from a middle-aged woman in good health and CMV-seropositive. The sequenced sample consisted of PBMCs. As DNA, the CDR3 is TGTGCCAGCAGCCAAGAGACTAGCGGGGGGTCGACAGATACGCAGTATTTT. Translation gives CASSQETSGGSTDTQYF.